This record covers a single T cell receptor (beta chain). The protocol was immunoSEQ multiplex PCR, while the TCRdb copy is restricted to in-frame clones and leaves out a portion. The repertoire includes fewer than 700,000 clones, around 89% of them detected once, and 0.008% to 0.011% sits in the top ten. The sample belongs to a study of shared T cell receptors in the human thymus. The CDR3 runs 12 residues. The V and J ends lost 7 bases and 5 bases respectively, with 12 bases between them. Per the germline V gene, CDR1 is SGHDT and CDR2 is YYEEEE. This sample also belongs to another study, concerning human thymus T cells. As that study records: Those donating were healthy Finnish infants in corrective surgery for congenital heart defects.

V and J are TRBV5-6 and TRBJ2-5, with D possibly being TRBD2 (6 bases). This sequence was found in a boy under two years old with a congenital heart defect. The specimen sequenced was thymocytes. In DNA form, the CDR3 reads TGTGCCAGCGGGGGGAGTACGGAGACCCAGTACTTC. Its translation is CASGGSTETQYF.